A single sample is the source of the 27 T cell receptor beta chains below, sequenced in a study of T cells in Graves' hyperthyroidism and ophthalmopathy. RNA transcripts yielded amplified TCR beta CDR3 regions. The study used the HTBI primer set for a first-round RT-PCR of the TCR CDR3. TCRdb reprocessed the multiplex PCR reads with MiXCR, giving one entry per CDR3 protein. The sample contains 400,000 to 500,000 distinct CDR3 sequences, roughly 15% of which appear only once. The specimen was blood. Source of these receptors: a woman aged 18-29 years with Graves' hyperthyroidism.

J is TRBJ2-7 and V is TRBV19; no firm D call. CDR3 length equals 15 residues. The ends were cut back, 1 base at V and 3 bases at J, with 13 bases in the middle. The germline V gene has CDR1 LNHDA and CDR2 SQIVND (reference sequence). CDR3 region: CASSIAPGSYYEQYF. CDR3 DNA: TGTGCCAGTAGTATAGCCCCCGGATCCTACTACGAGCAGTACTTC.

V usage is TRBV19 and J usage is TRBJ1-5, with 7 bases that match TRBD1. This CDR3 region has 13 residues. Unmatched junction bases numbered 8, after V lost 10 bases and J lost 5 bases. Germline CDR1 is LNHDA and CDR2 is SQIVND (reference sequence). The CDR3 nucleotides are TGTGCCACCGCATTGCAGGGGGATCAGCCCCAGCATTTT. Translation: CATALQGDQPQHF.

In DNA, the CDR3 is TGTGCCAGCAGCGGCGGCGGTTTGGGTCAGCCCCAGCATTTT. This gives the protein CASSGGGLGQPQHF. The rearrangement uses TRBV9 and TRBJ1-5; D is unclear. V was shortened by 3 bases and J by 6 bases, with 13 bases between the two germline ends. The CDR3 contains 14 residues. CDR1 is SGDLS and CDR2 is YYNGEE in the germline V gene. Based on the CDR3 plus reference TRBV9 and TRBJ1-5, the full variable domain is DSGVTQTPKHLITATGQRVTLRCSPRSGDLSVYWYQQSLDQGLQFLIQYYNGEERAKGNILERFSAQQFPDLHSELNLSSLELGDSALYFCASSGGGLGQPQHFGDGTRLSIL.

On this clonotype: Germline and junction disagree at one end, which may indicate a read error. In nucleotides, the CDR3 is TGTGCCGGCAGTCCAGCCGGGACGGCCAACTATGGCTACACCTTC. This encodes CAGSPAGTANYGYTF. This chain joins TRBV12-3 or TRBV12-4 and TRBJ1-2; maybe TRBD1 (5 bases). The CDR3 has 15 residues.

Many counts were recorded for this clonotype. The V and J genes are TRBV12-5 and TRBJ1-5; TRBD1 is a possible D gene (5 bases). The V end lost 7 bases, the J end lost 11 bases, and 21 bases lay between the germline ends. CDR1 is LGHNT, CDR2 FRNRAP, per germline. The CDR3 totals 14 residues. CDR3 DNA: TGTGCTAGTGCCTCCGCGGGGCGACTAGGGGCCCAGCATTTT. Protein product: CASASAGRLGAQHF.

This clonotype was recorded many times. V and J are TRBV13 and TRBJ2-5; 10 positions match TRBD1. Losses at the gene ends were 5 bases for V and 3 bases for J; bases not matched to a gene: 12. The length of the CDR3 is 17 residues. Germline V gene data show CDR1 as PRHDT and CDR2 as FYEKMQ (reference sequence). CDR3 in amino acids: CASSTRDRGQVEETQYF. DNA for the CDR3: TGTGCCAGCAGCACCCGAGACAGGGGGCAAGTGGAAGAGACCCAGTACTTC.

This clonotype was observed many times. This chain's CDR3 is CASRLTVYQPQHF. The CDR3 DNA is TGTGCCAGCAGGTTAACGGTTTATCAGCCCCAGCATTTT. V is TRBV28 and J is TRBJ1-5; D unresolved. V was clipped by 6 bases and J by 5 bases, with 11 bases between them. Germline V lookup: CDR1 MDHEN, CDR2 SYDVKM. The CDR3 contains 13 residues.

This clonotype was counted many times. The rearrangement uses TRBV28 and TRBJ1-5; D is unresolved. Trimming pared 8 bases from V and 6 bases from J, leaving 14 bases between. This CDR3 has 13 residues. Germline V gene lookup returns CDR1 MDHEN and CDR2 SYDVKM. The CDR3 protein is CASWVRDGQPQHF. The DNA of the CDR3 is TGTGCCAGCTGGGTTAGGGATGGTCAGCCCCAGCATTTT.

This clonotype was detected many times. The chain has TRBV7-9 and TRBJ2-1; 11 bases fit TRBD2. CDR1 is SEHNR and CDR2 is FQNEAQ in the germline V gene (reference sequence). The V and J ends lost 5 bases and 0 bases, in that order; junction bases with no gene match: 6. The CDR3 has 17 residues. CDR3 sequence (DNA): TGTGCCAGCAGCAAGGGACTAGCGGCCCTCTCCTACAATGAGCAGTTCTTC. It specifies CASSKGLAALSYNEQFF.

This clonotype has a count of ten or more. The chain carries TRBV5-1 and TRBJ2-7; D is undetermined. The V end lost 0 bases, the J end lost 5 bases, and 12 bases lay between the germline ends. Germline-derived CDR1 and CDR2 are SGHRS and YFSETQ. The CDR3 extends over 14 amino acids. The DNA for the CDR3 is TGCGCCAGCAGCTTGGCCTCGGTCACACACGAGCAGTACTTC. Its translation is CASSLASVTHEQYF.

This clonotype was seen ten or more times. The CDR3 here is CASLLTGRSYGYTF. The DNA of the CDR3 is TGTGCCAGCCTCCTAACAGGGCGATCCTATGGCTACACCTTC. The chain carries TRBV28 and TRBJ1-2, with TRBD1 as a possible D gene (6 bases). CDR3 size: 14 residues. The ends were cut back, 8 bases at V and 4 bases at J, with 17 bases in the middle. The germline gives CDR1 MDHEN, CDR2 SYDVKM.

About this clonotype itself: Mismatch with germline at one junction end may stem from a read error. The chain couples TRBV29-1 to TRBJ1-1, with D hard to call. CDR1 and CDR2 from the germline V gene are SQVTM and ANQGSEA. This CDR3 comprises 14 residues. CDR3 loop: CSVPGGKLNTEASF. CDR3 nucleotides: TGCAGCGTTCCTGGTGGTAAACTGAACACTGAAGCTTCCTTT.

Many counts were recorded for this clonotype. The chain uses TRBV30 and TRBJ2-1; D is unresolved. This CDR3 has 13 residues. From germline, CDR1 is GTSNPN and CDR2 SVGIG (reference sequence). V shed 0 bases and J shed 6 bases, with 9 bases lying between them. The CDR3 reads CAWSVSSSNEQFF. The CDR3 DNA sequence: TGTGCCTGGAGTGTCTCCAGTAGCAATGAGCAGTTCTTC.

This clonotype was counted only a few times. V usage is TRBV6-1 and J usage is TRBJ1-1, with D perhaps matching TRBD1 (6 bases). There are 11 residues in the CDR3. V lost 7 bases, J lost 11 bases, and 14 bases lay in between. Germline V CDR1 and CDR2: MNHNS, SASEGT. The CDR3 spells CASTDRWVAFF. In nucleotides, the CDR3 is TGTGCCAGCACAGACAGGTGGGTTGCTTTCTTT.

This clonotype was counted at least ten times. This sequence joins TRBV9 and TRBJ2-3; 7 bases match TRBD2. The V and J ends lost 0 bases and 1 base, in that order; junction bases with no gene match: 5. Germline V lookup: CDR1 SGDLS, CDR2 YYNGEE. The CDR3 contains 16 residues. CDR3 sequence: CASSVEGGSGTDTQYF. CDR3 DNA sequence: TGTGCCAGCAGCGTAGAGGGCGGGAGTGGCACAGATACGCAGTATTTT.

This clonotype was found a few times. This could be a read error, since a much larger clone is one nucleotide away. The genes are TRBV5-1 and TRBJ2-1, with unresolved D. CDR3 size: 18 residues. Trimming removed 4 bases from V and 4 bases from J, with 24 bases in between. CDR1 and CDR2 (germline): SGHRS, YFSETQ. CDR3 in amino acids: CASSLTPQDESSYNEQFF. The CDR3 DNA reads as TGCGCCAGCAGCCTGACCCCCCAGGATGAGTCTTCGTACAATGAGCAGTTCTTC.

This clonotype has at least ten counts. The gene calls are TRBV20-1 and TRBJ1-5, with D unclear. Germline V gene data show CDR1 as DFQATT and CDR2 as SNEGSKA (reference sequence). V lost 3 bases, J lost 0 bases, and 12 bases lay in between. This CDR3 region has 15 residues. The CDR3 DNA follows: TGCAGTGCTAGCGCCCGGGAGTATAGCAATCAGCCCCAGCATTTT. As protein: CSASAREYSNQPQHF.

This clonotype was recorded at least ten times. The chain uses TRBV29-1 and TRBJ1-1, with 7 positions matching TRBD1. Germline loops: CDR1 SQVTM, CDR2 ANQGSEA. J was trimmed by 7 bases and V by 6 bases; bases with no gene match: 5. This CDR3 has 11 residues. CDR3 sequence: CSVQDRFEAFF. The CDR3 DNA reads as TGCAGCGTCCAGGACAGGTTTGAAGCTTTCTTT.

Comments on this clonotype: Relative to the germline gene, one junction end is altered; a read error may explain this. The chain carries TRBV4-1 and TRBJ2-3, with TRBD2 matching over 12 bases. Germline V gives CDR1 MGHRA, CDR2 YSYEKL. The CDR3 extends over 17 amino acids. CDR3 nucleotide sequence: TGCGCCAGCAGCGAAGAGGGACCGGGACTAGCGGGTTTAACGCAGTATTTT. This codes for CASSEEGPGLAGLTQYF.

This clonotype was picked up many times. The chain joins TRBV2 to TRBJ1-1, with TRBD1 matching 8 bases. CDR1 and CDR2 from the germline V gene are SNHLY and FYNNEI. The CDR3 runs to 14 residues. Germline trimming cut 6 bases from V and 5 bases from J; bases unmatched to any gene: 8. The DNA for the CDR3 is TGTGCCAGCAGAACAGGGGGGGGAGTAACTGAAGCTTTCTTT. Translation gives CASRTGGGVTEAFF. The full variable domain, completed using reference TRBV2 and TRBJ1-1, is EPEVTQTPSHQVTQMGQEVILRCVPISNHLYFYWYRQILGQKVEFLVSFYNNEISEKSEIFDDQFSVERPDGSNFTLKIRSTKLEDSAMYFCASRTGGGVTEAFFGQGTRLTVV.

This clonotype was found once. The rearrangement joins TRBV11-2 to TRBJ2-3; D is uncertain. CDR3 length equals 13 residues. Trimming took 4 bases from V and 8 from J, leaving 13 bases between them. Looked up from germline, CDR1 is SGHAT and CDR2 is FQNNGV. CDR3 amino acids: CASSSLWRPTQYF. CDR3 sequence (DNA): TGTGCCAGCAGCTCTCTCTGGCGGCCTACGCAGTATTTT.

This clonotype was picked up many times. The CDR3 loop is CASSQARGTNSPLHF. CDR3 in DNA: TGTGCCAGCAGCCAAGCCAGGGGGACGAATTCACCCCTCCACTTT. This sequence joins TRBV3-1 and TRBJ1-6; 7 bases are shared with TRBD1. The V gene end was trimmed by 1 base and the J gene end by 7 bases; junction bases not matched to a gene: 4. Germline CDR1 LGHDT, CDR2 YNNKEL (reference sequence). This CDR3 is 15 amino acids long.

This clonotype was detected many times. J is TRBJ2-7 and V is TRBV7-6; 8 bases are a match to TRBD2. The V and J ends lost 5 bases and 2 bases, in that order; junction bases with no gene match: 11. The CDR3 consists of 16 residues. Germline-derived CDR1 and CDR2 are SGHVS and FNYEAQ. The CDR3 nucleotides are TGTGCCAGCAGCCCCCCGACGGGGGGGTCCCCCTACGAGCAGTACTTC. It encodes CASSPPTGGSPYEQYF.

Details on this clonotype: It may be a read error: a sequence one base away is much more abundant. The chain employs TRBV5-1 and TRBJ2-1, with D hard to call. The length of the CDR3 is 14 residues. Germline CDR1 reads SGHRS; CDR2 reads YFSETQ. The CDR3 protein is CAGSLDAGHNEQFF. The CDR3, as DNA: TGCGCCGGCAGCTTGGATGCAGGACACAATGAGCAGTTCTTC. The full variable domain, rest sourced from reference TRBV5-1 and TRBJ2-1, is KAGVTQTPRYLIKTRGQQVTLSCSPISGHRSVSWYQQTPGQGLQFLFEYFSETQRNKGNFPGRFSGRQFSNSRSEMNVSTLELGDSALYLCAGSLDAGHNEQFFGPGTRLTVL.

This clonotype was counted only a few times. The genes are TRBV4-3 and TRBJ2-2; TRBD2 is a possible D gene (5 bases). The CDR3 is 15 residues long. Per germline, CDR1 LGHNA and CDR2 YSLEER. The ends were cut back, 5 bases at V and 2 bases at J, with 12 bases in the middle. CDR3 DNA: TGCGCCAGCAGCTCAGGACTGTTTAACACCGGGGAGCTGTTTTTT. This gives the protein CASSSGLFNTGELFF.

There are many counts of this clonotype. V is TRBV6-2 or TRBV6-3 and J is TRBJ2-1; 7 nucleotides line up with TRBD2. The CDR3 is 14 amino acids. The V and J ends lost 8 bases and 6 bases, in that order; junction bases with no gene match: 10. Germline V gene data show CDR1 as MNHEY and CDR2 as SVGEGT. In DNA, the CDR3 is TGTGCCAGCCGCGAAGGACTAGTTGTCAATGAGCAGTTCTTC. It encodes CASREGLVVNEQFF.

The V call is TRBV14, the J call TRBJ2-3; D may be TRBD1 (5 bases). Germline V gives CDR1 SGHDN, CDR2 FVKESK. The CDR3 has 17 residues. The V and J ends lost 3 bases and 0 bases respectively, with 16 bases between them. In DNA form, the CDR3 reads TGTGCCAGCAGCCAGCTTTGGGGCGACCAAAGCACAGATACGCAGTATTTT. The encoded protein is CASSQLWGDQSTDTQYF.